This paragraph covers one TCR beta chain sequence. V was pared by 5 bases and J by 4 bases, with 11 bases of the junction left unmatched. Germline values: CDR1 MDHEN, CDR2 SYDVKM. The CDR3 contains 17 residues. The data originate from a study of blood T cell repertoires in COVID-19. Study at large: The origin of the acute and convalescent COVID-19 samples was the United States, Italy and Spain.

Original methodology: Amplifying reference gene primers gave estimates of nucleated cell counts. Profiling relied on immunoSEQ multiplex PCR, and the TCRdb table lists in-frame clones only, not all of them. The DNA was the basis for D and trimming; V, J and clone size are from that table. Among under 250,000 clones listed, about three quarters were seen once. This chain links TRBV28 with TRBJ2-2; 9 bases match TRBD2. This sequence was found in a woman between 70 and 85 years old with acute or convalescent COVID-19. Material: peripheral blood. CDR3 protein: CASSPSGSGGFTGELFF. The CDR3 coding sequence is TGTGCCAGCAGTCCGTCGGGTAGCGGGGGCTTCACCGGGGAGCTGTTTTTT.